The T cell receptor (beta chain) under discussion was sequenced for a study of T-cell memory formation after mild COVID-19. Study information: Across donors, TCR clusters were largely donor specific. The study's findings and limits: Some clones that responded turned up in pre-infection memory, which suggests that cross-reactive memory joined in. Among contracting clones, CD4+ were mainly CM/EM and CD8+ enriched in EMRA.

Germline V gives CDR1 SGHRS, CDR2 YFSETQ. The CDR3 has 15 amino acids. V was clipped by 4 bases and J by 5 bases; unmatched bases: 9. This clonotype occurred many times. Its antigen is as yet unknown. MiXCR, run by TCRdb on the 5' RACE reads, gives a single entry per CDR3 protein. The sample records fewer than 650,000 distinct CDR3 sequences, about 20% being singletons. The chain links TRBV5-1 to TRBJ1-2, with 9 bases matching TRBD1. Sequenced input: PBMCs or a T cell subset sorted from them (not recorded which). This receptor was identified in an adult woman who had mild COVID-19 (a few samples of this study predate the infection). Cell type and time point are not known. The CDR3 sequence: CASSTNRGPRYGYTF. The CDR3 DNA reads as TGCGCCAGCAGCACCAACAGGGGGCCGAGGTATGGCTACACCTTC.